The 24 T cell receptor beta chains listed next were all sequenced from one sample in a study of Ad26.COV2.S vaccination and SARS-CoV-2 variants. Regarding treatment: some 19 received Ad26.COV2.S at low or high dose, single or two shots; several received placebo; per-sample allocation not given. The investigators took samples on day 63 after the first vaccine or placebo injection. Libraries were prepared by immunoSEQ multiplex PCR; TCRdb keeps only in-frame clonotypes and omits some of them. The sample lists about 680,000 clones; approximately 88% were seen once. The source material was peripheral blood, sampled in a trial of Ad26.COV2.S vaccine versus placebo. The receptors come from a person aged 18-60 years who received the Ad26.COV2.S COVID-19 vaccine or a placebo.

This clone was counted only a few times. V usage is TRBV14 and J usage is TRBJ1-5, with no clear D. The CDR3 runs to 14 residues. The ends were cut back, 4 bases at V and 5 bases at J, with 12 bases in the middle. Germline V lookup: CDR1 SGHDN, CDR2 FVKESK. CDR3 region: CASSPLGNDQPQHF. Here the CDR3 DNA reads TGTGCCAGCAGCCCCCTTGGGAACGATCAGCCCCAGCATTTT.

The genes are TRBV10-1 and TRBJ1-3; D is unclear. With 2 bases removed from V and 8 bases from J, the gap between germline ends came to 13 bases. CDR1 is WNHNN and CDR2 is SYGVQD in the germline V gene (reference sequence). The CDR3 totals 14 residues. The CDR3 nucleotides are TGCGCCAGCAGTGAGGCGGCCGGCCGGGACACCATATATTTT. It encodes CASSEAAGRDTIYF.

DNA for the CDR3: TGTGCCAGCAGCTTGCGGGGGAGAATCGGTGGCAATCAGCCCCAGCATTTT. Translating gives CASSLRGRIGGNQPQHF. V and J are TRBV5-6 and TRBJ1-5; TRBD1 is a possible D gene (5 bases). V was trimmed by 1 base and J by 2 bases, leaving 16 bases between them. The CDR3 length is 17 residues. CDR1 is SGHDT, CDR2 YYEEEE, per germline. Supplemented by reference TRBV5-6 and TRBJ1-5, the full variable domain reads DAGVTQSPTHLIKTRGQQVTLRCSPKSGHDTVSWYQQALGQGPQFIFQYYEEEERQRGNFPDRFSGHQFPNYSSELNVNALLLGDSALYLCASSLRGRIGGNQPQHFGDGTRLSIL.

The chain recombines TRBV30 with TRBJ1-4; D is unclear. This CDR3 is 14 amino acids long. V was clipped by 2 bases and J by 8 bases, with 15 bases between them. Germline values: CDR1 GTSNPN, CDR2 SVGIG (reference sequence). The CDR3 bases are TGTGCCTGGAGTCCCGGTCTCGGAGGGGAAAAACTGTTTTTT. Its protein product is CAWSPGLGGEKLFF.

This rearrangement joins TRBV28 to TRBJ1-1; the D is unclear. Germline V gene sequence: CDR1 MDHEN, CDR2 SYDVKM. The germline V and J ends were trimmed by 2 bases and 8 bases, with 12 bases remaining between them. This CDR3 comprises 13 residues. The CDR3 protein is CASSLGGGTEAFF. Written as DNA, the CDR3 is TGTGCCAGCAGTTTAGGAGGTGGCACCGAAGCTTTCTTT. Drawing the rest from reference TRBV28 and TRBJ1-1, the complete variable domain is DVKVTQSSRYLVKRTGEKVFLECVQDMDHENMFWYRQDPGLGLRLIYFSYDVKMKEKGDIPEGYSVSREKKERFSLILESASTNQTSMYLCASSLGGGTEAFFGQGTRLTVV.

This clone was seen a single time. The V gene is TRBV7-2, the J gene TRBJ2-7, with D tentatively TRBD1 (6 bases). CDR1 is SGHTA, CDR2 FQGNSA, per germline. The CDR3 contains 14 residues. Trimming took 0 bases from V and 4 from J, leaving 10 bases between them. CDR3 sequence reads: CASSLALTGYEQYF. DNA of the CDR3: TGTGCCAGCAGCTTAGCCCTGACAGGTTACGAGCAGTACTTC.

The DNA for the CDR3 is TGTGCCAGCAGCCCTAGACAGGGAGGGACTTATGGCTACACCTTC. This sequence encodes CASSPRQGGTYGYTF. The chain links TRBV7-2 to TRBJ1-2; 7 bases line up with TRBD1. From germline, CDR1 is SGHTA and CDR2 FQGNSA. J gave up 5 bases and V 5 bases, and 11 bases lay outside the gene matches. The CDR3 consists of 15 residues.

The chain combines TRBV3-1 (or the pseudogene TRBV3-2) with TRBJ1-5; D gene uncertain. CDR1 LGHDT and CDR2 YNNKEL come from the germline V gene (reference sequence). There are 17 residues in the CDR3. Trimming shortened V by 0 bases and J by 2 bases, and 14 bases separated the two germline ends. In DNA form, the CDR3 reads TGTGCCAGCAGCCAAGACCCTGAGGTCACGGGCAATCAGCCCCAGCATTTT. This sequence encodes CASSQDPEVTGNQPQHF.

The chain links TRBV6-2 or TRBV6-3 to TRBJ2-1; D not resolved. The CDR3 totals 13 residues. Germline CDR1 is MNHEY and CDR2 is SVGEGT. V was shortened by 4 bases and J by 8 bases, with 12 bases between the two germline ends. In DNA form, the CDR3 reads TGTGCCAGCAGTTTGGGCCCAAACGATGAGCAGTTCTTC. It translates to CASSLGPNDEQFF.

V is TRBV10-3 and J is TRBJ1-1; D is perhaps TRBD1 (5 bases). The CDR3 contains 13 residues. V was trimmed by 2 bases and J by 6 bases, leaving 10 bases between them. Per the germline V gene, CDR1 is ENHRY and CDR2 is SYGVKD. CDR3 sequence: CAISEVRDAEAFF. CDR3 nucleotide sequence: TGTGCCATCAGTGAGGTACGGGACGCTGAAGCTTTCTTT.

CDR3 coding DNA: TGCAGTGCTAGTCGGCTAGCGGGGATACCGACACGGGCAGATACGCAGTATTTT. It codes for CSASRLAGIPTRADTQYF. The chain carries TRBV20-1 and TRBJ2-3, with TRBD2 matching over 9 bases. This CDR3 spans 18 amino acids. After removal of 3 bases from V and 4 bases from J, the junction contained 17 bases not matched to a gene. Germline CDR1 DFQATT, CDR2 SNEGSKA (reference sequence).

The chain uses TRBV7-8 and TRBJ2-1, with TRBD2 identical over 11 bases. Losses at the gene ends were 3 bases for V and 4 bases for J; bases not matched to a gene: 5. CDR1 SGHVS and CDR2 FQNEAQ come from the germline V gene. The CDR3 totals 16 residues. The CDR3 loop reads CASSFLSGRGYNEQFF. In nucleotides, the CDR3 is TGTGCCAGCAGCTTCCTTAGCGGGAGGGGGTACAATGAGCAGTTCTTC.

The rearrangement uses TRBV18 and TRBJ1-5, with D hard to call. This CDR3 contains 13 residues. Germline V CDR1 and CDR2: KGHSH, LQKENI. V lost 3 bases, J lost 7 bases, and 10 bases lay in between. As DNA, the CDR3 is TGTGCCAGCTCACCTGCCGTGGACCAGCCCCAGCATTTT. This sequence encodes CASSPAVDQPQHF.

This clone was seen only a few times. The chain combines TRBV7-8 with TRBJ2-2, with D maybe TRBD1 (5 bases). Germline lookup yields CDR1 SGHVS and CDR2 FQNEAQ. The CDR3 runs to 19 residues. V was trimmed by 1 base and J by 0 bases, leaving 18 bases between them. The CDR3 DNA follows: TGTGCCAGCAGCTTAGGGTTGGGGCAGAGGAGCGCGAACACCGGGGAGCTGTTTTTT. Translated, it gives CASSLGLGQRSANTGELFF. Full variable domain (rest looked up from reference TRBV7-8 and TRBJ2-2): GAGVSQSPRYKVAKRGQDVALRCDPISGHVSLFWYQQALGQGPEFLTYFQNEAQLDKSGLPSDRFFAERPEGSVSTLKIQRTQQEDSAVYLCASSLGLGQRSANTGELFFGEGSRLTVL.

For this clone: Within the sample, other DNA sequences also encode this same CDR3. The V and J genes are TRBV5-6 and TRBJ1-5; D not resolved. The CDR3 sequence is 13 residues long. Trimming cost V 0 bases and J 6 bases, with 7 bases left between them. The V gene's germline CDR1 is SGHDT and CDR2 YYEEEE. The CDR3 spells CASSLAGVQPQHF. CDR3 coding DNA: TGTGCCAGCAGCTTGGCTGGGGTTCAGCCCCAGCATTTT.

The chain recombines TRBV30 with TRBJ1-1; possible D gene TRBD1, 5 bases. Trimming left V 8 bases short and J 7 bases short, with 20 bases between. The CDR3 is 13 amino acids. CDR1 is GTSNPN, CDR2 SVGIG, per germline (reference sequence). In nucleotides, the CDR3 is TGTGCCCTTGCCGGGACGGACGAGTTTGAAGCTTTCTTT. It yields the protein CALAGTDEFEAFF.

The chain links TRBV27 to TRBJ1-5, with D possibly matching TRBD1 (6 bases). Germline CDR1 is MNHEY and CDR2 is SMNVEV (reference sequence). V lost 5 bases and J lost 1, with 9 bases in between. The CDR3 totals 14 residues. CDR3 protein: CASSGGGSNQPQHF. The DNA of the CDR3 is TGTGCCAGCAGTGGGGGCGGAAGCAATCAGCCCCAGCATTTT.

This clone was counted a single time. This sequence joins TRBV10-3 and TRBJ2-5, with 8 bases matching TRBD1. This CDR3 is built from 13 residues. CDR1 and CDR2 (germline): ENHRY, SYGVKD. J gave up 1 base and V 6 bases, and 1 base lay outside the gene matches. CDR3 coding DNA: TGTGCCATCAGAGGGACAGGCCAAGAGACCCAGTACTTC. Amino acids: CAIRGTGQETQYF.

Details on this clone: This sample includes further DNA sequences coding for the same CDR3. The chain combines TRBV18 with TRBJ1-5; D is unresolved. This CDR3 is built from 13 residues. V lost 2 bases to trimming and J lost 4 bases, with 6 bases between them. Germline V gene sequence: CDR1 KGHSH, CDR2 LQKENI. The CDR3 sequence is CASSPGLNQPQHF. The CDR3 coding sequence is TGTGCCAGCTCACCAGGGCTAAATCAGCCCCAGCATTTT.

V is TRBV12-5 and J is TRBJ2-2, with 9 bases identical to TRBD1. With 6 bases clipped from V and 7 bases from J, the junction kept 12 bases outside the gene matches. This CDR3 is built from 16 residues. CDR1 LGHNT and CDR2 FRNRAP come from the germline V gene. CDR3 loop: CASGKPGQGPGGELFF. CDR3 coding DNA: TGTGCTAGTGGGAAACCGGGACAGGGTCCCGGCGGGGAGCTGTTTTTT.

V usage is TRBV27 and J usage is TRBJ2-1; no firm D call. V was clipped by 4 bases and J by 6 bases, with 4 bases between them. The CDR3 is made up of 11 amino acids. Germline V gene sequence: CDR1 MNHEY, CDR2 SMNVEV (reference sequence). The CDR3 protein is CASSWGNEQFF. In nucleotides, the CDR3 is TGTGCCAGCAGTTGGGGCAATGAGCAGTTCTTC.

This chain connects TRBV4-2 to TRBJ2-2, with TRBD2 matching over 12 bases. CDR3 size: 19 residues. J gave up 3 bases and V 1 base, and 9 bases lay outside the gene matches. Germline CDR1 and CDR2: LGHNA and YNFKEQ. The CDR3 DNA reads as TGTGCCAGCAGCCAAGGGCTACCGGGACTAGCGGGTTACACCGGGGAGCTGTTTTTT. This sequence encodes CASSQGLPGLAGYTGELFF.

This sequence joins TRBV27 and TRBJ1-2; D is possibly TRBD1 (6 bases). This CDR3 has 15 residues. Trimming stripped 2 bases from V and 5 bases from J, with 15 bases between. From germline, CDR1 is MNHEY and CDR2 SMNVEV (reference sequence). CDR3 amino acids: CASSLTGGPGYGYTF. The CDR3 coding sequence is TGTGCCAGCAGTTTAACCGGGGGCCCTGGGTATGGCTACACCTTC.

The chain uses TRBV9 and TRBJ2-7; D is possibly TRBD2 (6 bases). Germline V gene sequence: CDR1 SGDLS, CDR2 YYNGEE. The V end was cut by 4 bases, the J end by 2 bases, with 16 bases between. The CDR3 sequence is 15 residues long. CDR3 protein: CASSPGPAGTYEQYF. CDR3 DNA: TGTGCCAGCAGCCCAGGCCCAGCGGGCACCTACGAGCAGTACTTC.